This is a list of T cell receptor beta chains from one sample in a study of blood T cell repertoires in COVID-19. Measured with immunoSEQ multiplex PCR; TCRdb has only the in-frame clones, and not every one. The sample lists about 140,000 clones; around 86% were seen once. The sequencing input was peripheral blood. The receptors originated from a human donor in a cohort sampled during active COVID-19. Each CDR3 is given with its conserved first and last residue. The D gene is left open where the match is weak. Size is omitted from some rows. Given values are once, few, many or a class for expanded clones.

J: TRBJ2-6
D: NA
size: NA
V: TRBV18
CDR3: CASSSGSSGANVLTF
DNA: TGTGCCAGCTCAAGCGGTTCCTCTGGGGCCAACGTCCTGACTTTC

J: TRBJ2-6
D: NA
size: NA
V: TRBV15
CDR3: CATSRSTGNSGANVLTF
DNA: TGTGCCACCAGCAGAAGTACAGGGAACTCTGGGGCCAACGTCCTGACTTTC

J: TRBJ1-5
D: NA
size: NA
V: TRBV19
CDR3: CASSRGTSIQPQHF
DNA: TGTGCCAGTAGTAGAGGGACATCAATACAGCCCCAGCATTTT

J: TRBJ2-1
D: TRBD2
size: NA
V: TRBV28
CDR3: CASRPRTSGRGEQFF
DNA: TGTGCCAGCAGGCCCCGGACTAGCGGGAGGGGCGAGCAGTTCTTC

J: TRBJ2-7
D: TRBD2
size: NA
V: TRBV19
CDR3: CASSRTSGVTSYEQYF
DNA: TGTGCCAGTAGTCGGACTAGCGGGGTAACCTCCTACGAGCAGTACTTC

J: TRBJ2-7
D: TRBD2
size: NA
V: TRBV5-6
CDR3: CASSLPGGSYEQYF
DNA: TGTGCCAGCAGCTTGCCGGGAGGGTCCTACGAGCAGTACTTC

J: TRBJ2-4
D: NA
size: NA
V: TRBV6-5
CDR3: CASRTELNIQYF
DNA: TGTGCCAGCAGGACAGAACTAAACATTCAGTACTTC

J: TRBJ2-7
D: TRBD1
size: NA
V: TRBV6-6
CDR3: CASSNHGTGSIYEQYF
DNA: TGTGCCAGCAGTAACCACGGGACAGGATCAATATACGAGCAGTACTTC

J: TRBJ2-3
D: TRBD2
size: once
V: TRBV6-2/TRBV6-3
CDR3: CASSIGLADADTQYF
DNA: TGTGCCAGCAGTATAGGACTAGCGGATGCAGATACGCAGTATTTT

J: TRBJ1-1
D: TRBD1
size: medium-sized
V: TRBV11-2
CDR3: CASRRQGAIEAFF
DNA: TGTGCCAGCAGGAGGCAGGGGGCGATTGAAGCTTTCTTT

J: TRBJ2-2
D: TRBD2
size: few
V: TRBV29-1
CDR3: CSVAGGPTGELFF
DNA: TGCAGTGTAGCGGGAGGGCCAACCGGGGAGCTGTTTTTT

J: TRBJ1-2
D: NA
size: few
V: TRBV19
CDR3: CASSISTIHENYGYTF
DNA: TGTGCCAGTAGTATTTCCACTATCCATGAAAACTATGGCTACACCTTC

J: TRBJ2-2
D: NA
size: NA
V: TRBV5-1
CDR3: CASSLNSNTGELFF
DNA: TGCGCCAGCAGCTTGAACTCGAACACCGGGGAGCTGTTTTTT

J: TRBJ2-7
D: NA
size: NA
V: TRBV28
CDR3: CASSPPGYEQYF
DNA: TGTGCCAGCAGTCCCCCCGGCTACGAGCAGTACTTC

J: TRBJ2-7
D: NA
size: NA
V: TRBV6-1
CDR3: CASSDRYEQYF
DNA: TGTGCCAGCAGTGACAGGTACGAGCAGTACTTC

J: TRBJ1-1
D: TRBD1
size: NA
V: TRBV11-2
CDR3: CASSSLDRGRGAEAFF
DNA: TGTGCCAGCAGCTCCTTGGACAGGGGGCGAGGGGCTGAAGCTTTCTTT

J: TRBJ2-5
D: NA
size: once
V: TRBV5-1
CDR3: CASSLGSRGQETQYF
DNA: TGCGCCAGCAGCTTGGGGTCCAGGGGCCAAGAGACCCAGTACTTC

J: TRBJ2-7
D: TRBD2
size: NA
V: TRBV7-3
CDR3: CASSQTSGTRSEQYF
DNA: TGTGCCAGCAGCCAGACTAGCGGGACGAGAAGCGAGCAGTACTTC

J: TRBJ2-1
D: TRBD1
size: NA
V: TRBV7-2
CDR3: CASSPRADRAYNEQFF
DNA: TGTGCCAGCAGCCCCCGTGCGGACAGGGCCTACAATGAGCAGTTCTTC

J: TRBJ2-7
D: NA
size: NA
V: TRBV13
CDR3: CASSPQGPSYEQYF
DNA: TGTGCCAGCAGCCCTCAGGGTCCGTCCTACGAGCAGTACTTC

J: TRBJ1-1
D: NA
size: few
V: TRBV4-1
CDR3: CATDNGLGGKAFF
DNA: TGCGCCACCGATAACGGATTGGGAGGGAAAGCTTTCTTT

J: TRBJ2-1
D: NA
size: NA
V: TRBV10-3
CDR3: CAISEPRQINEQFF
DNA: TGTGCCATCAGTGAGCCGAGACAGATCAATGAGCAGTTCTTC

J: TRBJ1-1
D: TRBD1
size: NA
V: TRBV7-3
CDR3: CASSIQGANTEAFF
DNA: TGTGCCAGCAGCATCCAGGGGGCGAACACTGAAGCTTTCTTT

J: TRBJ2-5
D: NA
size: NA
V: TRBV5-1
CDR3: CASSHPRGASSQETQYF
DNA: TGCGCCAGCAGCCATCCACGGGGGGCTAGCAGCCAAGAGACCCAGTACTTC

J: TRBJ2-7
D: NA
size: NA
V: TRBV6-2/TRBV6-3
CDR3: CASSAQVALHSEQYF
DNA: TGTGCCAGCAGTGCCCAGGTCGCCCTACATAGCGAGCAGTACTTC

J: TRBJ1-4
D: NA
size: NA
V: TRBV7-2
CDR3: CASSPRGGSNEKLFF
DNA: TGTGCCAGCAGCCCCCGGGGTGGGTCTAATGAAAAACTGTTTTTT

J: TRBJ1-5
D: NA
size: few
V: TRBV7-9
CDR3: CASSLGGYSNQPQHF
DNA: TGTGCCAGCAGCCTTGGGGGCTATAGCAATCAGCCCCAGCATTTT